Here is one TCR beta chain with its context. The data were obtained in a study of human T cells and chemical hapten exposure. TCRdb reprocessed the RACE reads with MiXCR, giving one entry per CDR3 protein. The sample has about 80,000 distinct CDR3 sequences; around 13% are singletons. The time point: pre-sensitization, week 0. Described treatment: therapeutic diphenylcyclopropenone sensitization with weekly scalp DPC. J gave up 7 bases and V 6 bases, and 3 bases lay outside the gene matches. The CDR3 is 12 residues long. CDR1 is LGHNT and CDR2 is FRNRAP in the germline V gene. The specimen comprised whole blood, sampled in connection with sensitization to the hapten diphenylcyclopropenone (DPC). The source of this sequence is a woman between 45 and 60 years old with alopecia areata. Some clones in this sample may be carry-over from other donors' samples. The chain couples TRBV12-5 to TRBJ1-5, with TRBD1 matching over 7 bases. CDR3 in DNA: TGTGCTAGTGGCCAGGGGGTCCAGCCCCAGCATTTT. Translating it yields CASGQGVQPQHF.